These 5 T cell receptor beta chains originate from one sample sequenced in a study of T cell repertoires in breast cancer. Primers covering all TCR V genes were used in emulsion RT-PCR on CD8+ T cells. Blocking oligonucleotides added to a second nested PCR suppressed unpaired genes. TCRdb called the emulsion pairing reads again in MiXCR, with one record for every CDR3 protein. Of around 43,000 distinct CDR3 sequences in the sample, about 50% were seen once. The sequencing input was CD8+ T cells. These receptors all come from a pool of human donors with breast cancer or a healthy control (not recorded which).

This clonotype was seen many times. The chain recombines TRBV6-1 with TRBJ2-6; TRBD1 might be the D (5 bases). With 6 bases removed from V and 0 bases from J, the gap between germline ends came to 9 bases. This CDR3 is built from 15 residues. Looked up from germline, CDR1 is MNHNS and CDR2 is SASEGT. In nucleotides, the CDR3 is TGTGCCAGCAGCGTCGACAGCTCTGGGGCCAACGTCCTGACTTTC. This codes for CASSVDSSGANVLTF.

The CDR3 reads CASSQFLGEAFF. The CDR3 DNA is TGTGCCAGCAGCCAATTTCTGGGGGAAGCTTTCTTT. V usage is TRBV3-1 and J usage is TRBJ1-1, with no clear D. The CDR3 covers 12 residues. Trimming shortened V by 2 bases and J by 8 bases, and 9 bases separated the two germline ends. In germline, CDR1 is LGHDT, CDR2 YNNKEL (reference sequence).

The chain uses TRBV25-1 and TRBJ1-5, with a possible D match to TRBD1 (6 bases). The CDR3 is 14 amino acids. Per the germline V gene, CDR1 is MGHDK and CDR2 is SYGVNS. V lost 5 bases to trimming and J lost 7 bases, with 15 bases between them. The CDR3 DNA follows: TGTGCCAGCAGTCGCCCAGGGGCAACCCAGCCCCAGCATTTT. Translation: CASSRPGATQPQHF.

The J gene is TRBJ1-6, the V gene TRBV14; D may be TRBD1 (6 bases). V lost 0 bases and J 7 bases, leaving 16 bases between the germline ends. The CDR3 contains 17 residues. Germline V lookup: CDR1 SGHDN, CDR2 FVKESK. The CDR3: CASSQDRGGWSNSPLHF. CDR3 DNA sequence: TGTGCCAGCAGCCAAGATAGGGGGGGCTGGTCGAATTCACCCCTCCACTTT.

This chain links TRBV19 with TRBJ1-5, with D unclear. V lost 9 bases, J lost 5 bases, and 14 bases lay in between. The CDR3 consists of 13 residues. Germline V gives CDR1 LNHDA, CDR2 SQIVND (reference sequence). The CDR3 here is CASTDGYYQPQHF. In DNA, the CDR3 is TGTGCCAGCACAGACGGCTACTATCAGCCCCAGCATTTT.